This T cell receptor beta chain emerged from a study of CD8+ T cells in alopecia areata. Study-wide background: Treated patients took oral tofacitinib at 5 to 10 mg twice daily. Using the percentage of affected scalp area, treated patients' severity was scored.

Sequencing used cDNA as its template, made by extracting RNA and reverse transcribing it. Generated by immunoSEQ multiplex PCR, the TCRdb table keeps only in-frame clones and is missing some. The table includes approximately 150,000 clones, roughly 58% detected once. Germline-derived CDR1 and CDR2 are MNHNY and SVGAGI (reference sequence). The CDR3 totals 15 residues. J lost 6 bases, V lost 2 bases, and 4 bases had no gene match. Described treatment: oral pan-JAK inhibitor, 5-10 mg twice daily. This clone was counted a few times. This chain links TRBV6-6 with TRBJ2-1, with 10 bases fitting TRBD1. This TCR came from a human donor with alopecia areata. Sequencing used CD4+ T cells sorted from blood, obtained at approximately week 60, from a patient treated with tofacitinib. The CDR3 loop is CASSYTGQGGNEQFF. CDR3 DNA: TGTGCCAGCAGTTACACCGGACAGGGGGGCAATGAGCAGTTCTTC.